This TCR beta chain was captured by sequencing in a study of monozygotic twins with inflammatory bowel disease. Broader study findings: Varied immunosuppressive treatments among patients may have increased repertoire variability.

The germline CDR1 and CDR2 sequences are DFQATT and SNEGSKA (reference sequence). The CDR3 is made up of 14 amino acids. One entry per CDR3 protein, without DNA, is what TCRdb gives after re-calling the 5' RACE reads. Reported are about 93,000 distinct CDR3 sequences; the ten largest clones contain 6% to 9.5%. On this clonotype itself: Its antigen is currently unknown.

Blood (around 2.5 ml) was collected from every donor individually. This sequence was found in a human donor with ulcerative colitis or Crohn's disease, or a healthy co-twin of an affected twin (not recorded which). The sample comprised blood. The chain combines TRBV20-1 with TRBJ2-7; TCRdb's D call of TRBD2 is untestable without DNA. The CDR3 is CSARDTEALPEQYF.